This TCR beta chain was identified in a study of beta chain features in type 1 diabetes. About the research overall: The study examined roughly 110,000,000 sorted cells across all samples. The study's findings and limits: PCR might preferentially amplify shorter templates, equally in patients and controls. Relative to healthy donors, patients appeared to have naive, central memory and Treg TCRB repertoires that were more similar. Moderately but significantly shorter TCRB CDR3s were found in Type 1 diabetes patients in all four CD4+ subsets.

With 2 bases removed from V and 2 bases from J, the gap between germline ends came to 6 bases. The CDR3 covers 12 residues. Germline V gene sequence: CDR1 SQVTM, CDR2 ANQGSEA. As to this clone: Its specificity is unknown.

All of the isolated RNA was reverse transcribed, so expressed TCRB transcripts were sequenced. Naive, central memory and regulatory T cell samples yielded roughly 3.5 million reads on average. The repertoire was sequenced with immunoSEQ multiplex PCR; TCRdb's copy has only in-frame clones and lacks some. The sample yields about 740,000 clones, 10% to 15% seen once. This chain connects TRBV29-1 to TRBJ1-1; unclear D gene. Material for sequencing was naive CD4+ T cells from blood. This sequence originates from a man in his late teens or twenties with type 1 diabetes. This chain's CDR3 is CSVERINTEAFF. CDR3 coding DNA: TGCAGCGTTGAAAGGATTAACACTGAAGCTTTCTTT.